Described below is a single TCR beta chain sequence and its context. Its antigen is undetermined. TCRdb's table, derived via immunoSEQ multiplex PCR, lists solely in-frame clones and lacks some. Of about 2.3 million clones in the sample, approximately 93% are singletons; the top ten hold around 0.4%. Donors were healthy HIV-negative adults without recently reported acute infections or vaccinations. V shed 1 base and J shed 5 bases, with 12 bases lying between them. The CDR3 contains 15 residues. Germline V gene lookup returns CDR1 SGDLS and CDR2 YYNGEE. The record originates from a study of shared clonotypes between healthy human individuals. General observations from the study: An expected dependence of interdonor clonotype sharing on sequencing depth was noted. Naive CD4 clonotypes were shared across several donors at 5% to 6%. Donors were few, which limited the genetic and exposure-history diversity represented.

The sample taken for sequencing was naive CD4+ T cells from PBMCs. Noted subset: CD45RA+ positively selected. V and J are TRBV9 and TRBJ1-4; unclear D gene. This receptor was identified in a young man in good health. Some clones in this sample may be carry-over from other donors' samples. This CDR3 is CASSVIDAPNEKLFF. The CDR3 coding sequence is TGTGCCAGCAGCGTAATCGACGCGCCGAATGAAAAACTGTTTTTT.